The sequence of this T cell receptor beta chain was determined in a study of beta chain features in type 1 diabetes. Findings of the study overall: Type 1 diabetes patients had moderately but significantly shorter TCRB CDR3s in all four CD4+ subsets. PCR, the amplification step, might favor shorter templates, equally in patients and controls. Cells expressing TCR highly could be over-represented by cDNA sequencing. Healthy donors had naive, central memory and Treg TCRB repertoires that appeared less similar than those seen among patients.

Expressed TCRB transcripts got sequenced, as all isolated RNA was reverse transcribed. Repertoires were generated with immunoSEQ multiplex PCR, while TCRdb's copy carries only in-frame clones and drops some. Of over 650,000 clones listed, 11% to 15% are singletons. To note about this clone: Its antigen is not identified.

Isolation of CD4+ naive, central memory, regulatory and stem cell-like memory cells was achieved by sorting via CD45RO/CCR7/CD25/CD127/CD95/CD27. This CDR3 comprises 18 residues. After removal of 4 bases from V and 6 bases from J, the junction contained 18 bases not matched to a gene. Germline-derived CDR1 and CDR2 are GTSNPN and SVGIG (reference sequence). The source is a young man with type 1 diabetes. This chain joins TRBV30 and TRBJ2-2; TRBD2 agrees at 9 bases. The sequenced sample was naive CD4+ T cells from blood. As DNA, the CDR3 is TGTGCCTGGATCCGTACTGTAATAGCGGGAGATCGGCCCGGGGAGCTGTTTTTT. Its translation: CAWIRTVIAGDRPGELFF.